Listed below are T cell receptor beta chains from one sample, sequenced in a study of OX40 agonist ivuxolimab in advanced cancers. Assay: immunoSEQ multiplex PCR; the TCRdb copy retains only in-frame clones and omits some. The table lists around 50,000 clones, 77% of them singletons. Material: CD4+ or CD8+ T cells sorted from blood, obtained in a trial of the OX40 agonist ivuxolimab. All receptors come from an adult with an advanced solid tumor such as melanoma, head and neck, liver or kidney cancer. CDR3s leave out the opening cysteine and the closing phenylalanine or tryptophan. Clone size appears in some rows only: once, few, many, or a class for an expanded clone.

CDR3 protein: ASSPLQSRDTEAF
clone size: -
J gene: TRBJ1-1
V gene: TRBV6-5

CDR3 protein: ASSFDNSGAQNTGELF
clone size: once
J gene: TRBJ2-2
V gene: TRBV5-5

CDR3 protein: ASSRGTTGADEQF
clone size: -
J gene: TRBJ2-1
V gene: TRBV11-2

CDR3 protein: ASSLLPGTEAF
clone size: -
J gene: TRBJ1-1
V gene: TRBV7-9

CDR3 protein: ASSLEVKTEAF
clone size: few
J gene: TRBJ1-1
V gene: TRBV5-1

CDR3 protein: ASSRQRTTNEKLF
clone size: -
J gene: TRBJ1-4
V gene: TRBV4-1

CDR3 protein: ASSLGRPAYEQY
clone size: -
J gene: TRBJ2-7
V gene: TRBV11-2

CDR3 protein: ASSPGLSTDTQY
clone size: -
J gene: TRBJ2-3
V gene: TRBV7-8

CDR3 protein: ASSSGTSAPYEQY
clone size: -
J gene: TRBJ2-7
V gene: TRBV6-5

CDR3 protein: ASSRGLAGAKASYNEQF
clone size: -
J gene: TRBJ2-1
V gene: TRBV11-3

CDR3 protein: ASSSPGGGEKLF
clone size: few
J gene: TRBJ1-4
V gene: TRBV28

CDR3 protein: ATSRVGSRSGNTIY
clone size: -
J gene: TRBJ1-3
V gene: TRBV15

CDR3 protein: ASTYGLAQGGSYNEQF
clone size: -
J gene: TRBJ2-1
V gene: TRBV19

CDR3 protein: AWSAWGERAEAF
clone size: once
J gene: TRBJ1-1
V gene: TRBV30

CDR3 protein: ASMGNIQY
clone size: -
J gene: TRBJ2-4
V gene: TRBV6-5

CDR3 protein: ASSSGFYNSPLH
clone size: -
J gene: TRBJ1-6
V gene: TRBV27

CDR3 protein: ASSYGPGQAFHEKLF
clone size: -
J gene: TRBJ1-4
V gene: TRBV9

CDR3 protein: ASSFQSSGRGYQETQY
clone size: -
J gene: TRBJ2-5
V gene: TRBV27

CDR3 protein: ASSLQGGGYNEQF
clone size: -
J gene: TRBJ2-1
V gene: TRBV11-1

CDR3 protein: ASSLSDGGLNEQF
clone size: once
J gene: TRBJ2-1
V gene: TRBV7-3

CDR3 protein: ASSLGQDLGYT
clone size: -
J gene: TRBJ1-2
V gene: TRBV7-9

CDR3 protein: ASSTQIGLAGANTGELF
clone size: -
J gene: TRBJ2-2
V gene: TRBV19

CDR3 protein: ASSLFGVGSAYEQY
clone size: -
J gene: TRBJ2-7
V gene: TRBV28

CDR3 protein: ASRPTSGFYEQY
clone size: -
J gene: TRBJ2-7
V gene: TRBV28

CDR3 protein: ASSEDRAYEQY
clone size: -
J gene: TRBJ2-7
V gene: TRBV2

CDR3 protein: ASSYESKSGDGYT
clone size: -
J gene: TRBJ1-2
V gene: TRBV6-6

CDR3 protein: ASSPPYRNTEAF
clone size: -
J gene: TRBJ1-1
V gene: TRBV18

CDR3 protein: ASSLGAGQGVDGYT
clone size: medium-sized
J gene: TRBJ1-2
V gene: TRBV5-4

CDR3 protein: ASSLAYTDTQY
clone size: -
J gene: TRBJ2-3
V gene: TRBV7-3

CDR3 protein: ASSQLGSGNTIY
clone size: -
J gene: TRBJ1-3
V gene: TRBV4-1

CDR3 protein: ASSQAGRRSDTQY
clone size: -
J gene: TRBJ2-3
V gene: TRBV14